The 18 T cell receptor beta chains in this list originate from one sample, sequenced in a study of vaccination and CD4 T cells after COVID-19. Sample treatment: roughly 10-day PBMC culture with coronavirus spike peptide pools or control peptides (ViraFEST assay). For these TCRs, the target antigens are not known. With the Oncomine TCR Beta short-read assay, DNA from cultured CD4+ T cells was sequenced. TCRdb itself ran the PCR reads through MiXCR, one entry per CDR3 protein. The repertoire consists of fewer than 20,000 distinct CDR3 sequences, with roughly 54% occurring once and the leading ten covering approximately 19%. The sequencing used CD4+ T cells from blood, cultured in vitro, collected before SARS-CoV-2 vaccination. These receptors all stem from a human donor who had recovered from COVID-19.

There are a few counts of this clonotype. V gene TRBV30 combines with J gene TRBJ1-5; TRBD1 agrees at 8 bases. The CDR3 spans 14 residues. Germline CDR1 and CDR2: GTSNPN and SVGIG (reference sequence). V shed 4 bases and J 4 bases; nucleotides not matched to a gene: 6. This CDR3 reads CAWNAGGRNQPQHF. The CDR3, as DNA: TGTGCCTGGAATGCAGGGGGCCGAAATCAGCCCCAGCATTTT.

The chain combines TRBV7-9 with TRBJ2-5, with no clear D. Trimming shortened V by 1 base and J by 4 bases, and 7 bases separated the two germline ends. Germline V gives CDR1 SEHNR, CDR2 FQNEAQ (reference sequence). CDR3 size: 13 residues. The CDR3 here is CASSLGVGETQYF. DNA of the CDR3: TGTGCCAGCAGCTTAGGTGTGGGAGAGACCCAGTACTTC.

This clonotype was detected a few times. The gene calls are TRBV5-8 and TRBJ2-2, with 13 bases fitting TRBD2. Germline V CDR1 and CDR2: SGHTS, YDEGEE. Unmatched junction bases numbered 2, after V lost 3 bases and J lost 0 bases. The CDR3 sequence is 17 residues long. CDR3 coding DNA: TGTGCCAGCAGCTCCGGACTAGCGGGAGCGAACACCGGGGAGCTGTTTTTT. It encodes CASSSGLAGANTGELFF.

CDR3 loop: CASSPPGREREKDTQYF. The DNA of the CDR3 is TGCGCCAGCAGCCCCCCCGGGCGGGAGCGGGAGAAAGATACGCAGTATTTT. The rearrangement joins TRBV4-1 to TRBJ2-3; 8 positions match TRBD2. The CDR3 length is 17 residues. V shed 4 bases and J 5 bases; nucleotides not matched to a gene: 14. Germline V CDR1 and CDR2: MGHRA, YSYEKL.

The chain links TRBV4-3 to TRBJ1-5, with 9 bases fitting TRBD1. Trimming at V came to 4 bases and at J to 5 bases, leaving 3 bases not matched to a gene. Germline V gives CDR1 LGHNA, CDR2 YSLEER. There are 14 residues in the CDR3. CDR3 amino acids: CASSPRQGDQPQHF. CDR3 sequence (DNA): TGCGCCAGCAGCCCTCGACAGGGGGATCAGCCCCAGCATTTT.

V is TRBV6-1 and J is TRBJ1-2; unclear D gene. The CDR3 totals 13 residues. From germline, CDR1 is MNHNS and CDR2 SASEGT. Trimming left V 4 bases short and J 2 bases short, with 8 bases between. The CDR3 here is CASSVAVNYGYTF. Here the CDR3 DNA reads TGTGCCAGCAGTGTGGCAGTGAACTATGGCTACACCTTC.

This chain connects TRBV28 to TRBJ2-5, with D tentatively TRBD2 (6 bases). There are 15 residues in the CDR3. In germline, CDR1 is MDHEN, CDR2 SYDVKM. The germline V and J ends were trimmed by 6 bases and 4 bases, with 18 bases remaining between them. In nucleotides, the CDR3 is TGTGCCAGCAGAACGCGACAAGGAGGGGTAGAGACCCAGTACTTC. Translated, it gives CASRTRQGGVETQYF.

In its sample, this clonotype was seen a few times. This sequence joins TRBV28 and TRBJ1-6, with a tentative D call TRBD1 (5 bases). CDR1 is MDHEN and CDR2 is SYDVKM in the germline V gene. V lost 5 bases to trimming and J lost 9 bases, with 23 bases between them. The CDR3 covers 17 residues. The CDR3: CASSEADMDGTSSPLHF. CDR3 nucleotide sequence: TGTGCCAGCAGTGAGGCGGACATGGACGGAACTTCTTCACCCCTCCACTTT.

J is TRBJ2-7 and V is TRBV28; 15 bases map to TRBD2. The germline CDR1 and CDR2 sequences are MDHEN and SYDVKM. The CDR3 has 17 residues. The junction had 10 bases not matched to a gene; V was cut back by 6 bases and J by 4 bases. CDR3 DNA sequence: TGTGCCAGCAGAGAACCGGGACTAGCGGGAGGTTTTTACGAGCAGTACTTC. Translation: CASREPGLAGGFYEQYF.

This clonotype was observed once. The rearrangement joins TRBV5-1 to TRBJ1-2; 10 nucleotides align to TRBD1. Germline-derived CDR1 and CDR2 are SGHRS and YFSETQ. The CDR3 covers 14 residues. After removal of 3 bases from V and 8 bases from J, the junction contained 7 bases not matched to a gene. The DNA of the CDR3 is TGCGCCAGCAGCTCCCTGGGGACAGGGGTGGGCTACACCTTC. Translation gives CASSSLGTGVGYTF. Looking up the rest from reference TRBV5-1 and TRBJ1-2 gives the full variable domain: KAGVTQTPRYLIKTRGQQVTLSCSPISGHRSVSWYQQTPGQGLQFLFEYFSETQRNKGNFPGRFSGRQFSNSRSEMNVSTLELGDSALYLCASSSLGTGVGYTFGSGTRLTVV.

The chain carries TRBV10-1 and TRBJ2-7, with D possibly being TRBD2 (6 bases). The germline CDR1 and CDR2 sequences are WNHNN and SYGVQD (reference sequence). V lost 0 bases and J 7 bases, leaving 13 bases between the germline ends. The CDR3 length is 14 residues. This CDR3 is CASSESRRAGEQYF. CDR3 DNA sequence: TGCGCCAGCAGTGAGTCTAGGAGGGCCGGGGAGCAGTACTTC.

This clonotype was observed a handful of times. V gene TRBV6-1 combines with J gene TRBJ2-3; 12 bases fit TRBD1. The CDR3 consists of 15 residues. Germline CDR1 is MNHNS and CDR2 is SASEGT. The junction had 8 bases not matched to a gene; V was cut back by 6 bases and J by 7 bases. The CDR3 loop reads CASSPGQGARYTQYF. The CDR3 nucleotides are TGTGCCAGCAGCCCGGGACAGGGGGCGCGATATACGCAGTATTTT.

This clonotype has only a few counts. The rearrangement joins TRBV2 to TRBJ1-2; maybe TRBD1 (5 bases). The V end lost 2 bases, the J end lost 6 bases, and 7 bases lay between the germline ends. This CDR3 region has 12 residues. Germline V lookup: CDR1 SNHLY, CDR2 FYNNEI. The CDR3: CASSETRDGYTF. CDR3 DNA sequence: TGTGCCAGCAGTGAAACCAGGGATGGCTACACCTTC.

This clonotype has just a few counts. This chain uses TRBV6-5 with TRBJ1-5; D gene uncertain. CDR3 length equals 13 residues. Germline-derived CDR1 and CDR2 are MNHEY and SVGAGI. The V and J ends lost 0 bases and 5 bases respectively, with 5 bases between them. The CDR3 loop reads CASSYSPDQPQHF. In DNA, the CDR3 is TGTGCCAGCAGTTACTCTCCAGATCAGCCCCAGCATTTT.

This clonotype was counted only a few times. This chain connects TRBV20-1 to TRBJ2-7, with 8 positions matching TRBD2. Germline values: CDR1 DFQATT, CDR2 SNEGSKA (reference sequence). The ends lost 1 base at V and 1 base at J; junction bases unmatched: 6. This CDR3 region has 15 residues. The CDR3 spells CSARVISGISYEQYF. CDR3 in DNA: TGCAGTGCTAGAGTTATTAGCGGGATATCCTACGAGCAGTACTTC.

This clonotype was seen only a few times. The rearrangement joins TRBV20-1 to TRBJ2-1; 7 positions match TRBD2. The CDR3 has 14 amino acids. After removal of 0 bases from V and 7 bases from J, the junction contained 6 bases not matched to a gene. Germline V gene lookup returns CDR1 DFQATT and CDR2 SNEGSKA (reference sequence). In DNA form, the CDR3 reads TGCAGTGCTAGAGAGGGGGGAGGGCTGAATGAGCAGTTCTTC. It is translated as CSAREGGGLNEQFF.

V is TRBV27 and J is TRBJ1-2; D remains unclear. V shed 3 bases and J shed 2 bases, with 7 bases lying between them. The CDR3 has 13 amino acids. Germline CDR1 reads MNHEY; CDR2 reads SMNVEV (reference sequence). CDR3 DNA sequence: TGTGCCAGCAGTTTGAGAGGAAACTATGGCTACACCTTC. Its translation is CASSLRGNYGYTF.

This rearrangement joins TRBV2 to TRBJ2-2, with TRBD2 identical over 8 bases. CDR1 is SNHLY and CDR2 is FYNNEI in the germline V gene. The V and J ends lost 5 bases and 6 bases, in that order; junction bases with no gene match: 14. The CDR3 loop spans 17 amino acids. CDR3 region: CASSKERAGVGAGELFF. In DNA form, the CDR3 reads TGTGCCAGCAGTAAAGAGCGAGCGGGAGTTGGCGCCGGGGAGCTGTTTTTT. Based on the CDR3 plus reference TRBV2 and TRBJ2-2, the full variable domain is EPEVTQTPSHQVTQMGQEVILRCVPISNHLYFYWYRQILGQKVEFLVSFYNNEISEKSEIFDDQFSVERPDGSNFTLKIRSTKLEDSAMYFCASSKERAGVGAGELFFGEGSRLTVL.